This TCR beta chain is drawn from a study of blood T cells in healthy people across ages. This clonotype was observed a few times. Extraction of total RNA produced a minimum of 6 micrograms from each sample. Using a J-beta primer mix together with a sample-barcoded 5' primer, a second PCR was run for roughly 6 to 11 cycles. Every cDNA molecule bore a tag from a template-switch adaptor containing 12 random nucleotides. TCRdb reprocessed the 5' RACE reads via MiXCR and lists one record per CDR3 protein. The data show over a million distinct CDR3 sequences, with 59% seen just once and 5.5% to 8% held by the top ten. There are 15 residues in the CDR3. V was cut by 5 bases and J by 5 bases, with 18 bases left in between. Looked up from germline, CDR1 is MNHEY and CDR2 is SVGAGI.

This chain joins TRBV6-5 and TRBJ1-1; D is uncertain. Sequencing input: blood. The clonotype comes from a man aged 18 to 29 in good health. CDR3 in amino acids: CASSRGGAGGTEAFF. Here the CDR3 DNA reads TGTGCCAGCAGTCGCGGTGGAGCGGGAGGTACTGAAGCTTTCTTT.